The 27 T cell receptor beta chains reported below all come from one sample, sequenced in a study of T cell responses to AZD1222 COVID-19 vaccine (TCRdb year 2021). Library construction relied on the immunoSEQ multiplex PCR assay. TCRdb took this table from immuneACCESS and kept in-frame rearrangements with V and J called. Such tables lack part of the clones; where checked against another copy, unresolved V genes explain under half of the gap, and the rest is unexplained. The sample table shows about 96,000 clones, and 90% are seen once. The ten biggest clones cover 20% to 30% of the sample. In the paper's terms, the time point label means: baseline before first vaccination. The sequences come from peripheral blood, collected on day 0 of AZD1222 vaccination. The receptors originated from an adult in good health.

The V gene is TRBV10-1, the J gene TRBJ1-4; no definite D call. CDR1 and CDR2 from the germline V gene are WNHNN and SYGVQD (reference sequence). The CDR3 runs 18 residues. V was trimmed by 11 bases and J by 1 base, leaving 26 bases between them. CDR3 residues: CAGLGRGSVGRTNEKLFF. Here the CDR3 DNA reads TGCGCCGGCCTTGGTCGGGGTTCAGTCGGGCGAACTAATGAAAAACTGTTTTTT.

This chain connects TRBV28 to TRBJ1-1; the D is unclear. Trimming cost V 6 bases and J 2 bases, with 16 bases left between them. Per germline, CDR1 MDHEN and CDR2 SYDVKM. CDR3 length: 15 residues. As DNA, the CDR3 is TGTGCCAGCAGCCGTTTTGCGGCCAGAAACACTGAAGCTTTCTTT. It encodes CASSRFAARNTEAFF.

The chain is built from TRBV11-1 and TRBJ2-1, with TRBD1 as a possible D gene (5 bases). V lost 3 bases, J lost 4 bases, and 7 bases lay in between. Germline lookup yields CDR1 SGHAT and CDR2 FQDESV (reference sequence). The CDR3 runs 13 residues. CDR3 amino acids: CASSFDSYNEQFF. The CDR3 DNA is TGTGCCAGCAGCTTCGACAGTTACAATGAGCAGTTCTTC.

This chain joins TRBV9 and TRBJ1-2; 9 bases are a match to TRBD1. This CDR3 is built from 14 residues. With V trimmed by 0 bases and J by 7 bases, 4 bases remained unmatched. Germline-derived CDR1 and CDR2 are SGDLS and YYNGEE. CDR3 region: CASSVAGTGFGYTF. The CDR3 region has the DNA TGTGCCAGCAGCGTAGCTGGGACAGGGTTTGGCTACACCTTC.

The CDR3 loop reads CASSPRDRVGNTIYF. CDR3 bases: TGTGCCAGCTCACCGCGGGACAGGGTTGGAAACACCATATATTTT. This chain joins TRBV18 and TRBJ1-3, with 9 positions matching TRBD1. Germline loops: CDR1 KGHSH, CDR2 LQKENI. This CDR3 comprises 15 residues. Germline trimming cut 3 bases from V and 3 bases from J; bases unmatched to any gene: 3.

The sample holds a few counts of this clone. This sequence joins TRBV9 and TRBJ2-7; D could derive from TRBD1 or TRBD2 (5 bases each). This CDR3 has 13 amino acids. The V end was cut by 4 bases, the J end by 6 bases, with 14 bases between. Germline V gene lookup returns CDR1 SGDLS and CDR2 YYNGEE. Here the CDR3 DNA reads TGTGCCAGCAGCTTCACCGGGACGAGCGAGCAGTACTTC. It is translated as CASSFTGTSEQYF.

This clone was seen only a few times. CDR3 nucleotides: TGTGCCAGCAGAACAGGGGTTGCTGGAAACACCATATATTTT. It specifies CASRTGVAGNTIYF. The J gene is TRBJ1-3, the V gene TRBV28, with 7 nucleotides matching TRBD1. CDR3 size: 14 residues. The ends lost 6 bases at V and 2 bases at J; junction bases unmatched: 4. Germline CDR1 reads MDHEN; CDR2 reads SYDVKM.

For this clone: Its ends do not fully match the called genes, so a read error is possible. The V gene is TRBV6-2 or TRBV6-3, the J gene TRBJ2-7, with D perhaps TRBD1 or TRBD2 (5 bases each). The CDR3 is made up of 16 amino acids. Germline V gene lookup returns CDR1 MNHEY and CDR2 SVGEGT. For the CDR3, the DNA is TGTGCCAGCAGCTACTCCCACGGGACGGCCCTGGGCGAGCAGTACTTC. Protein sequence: CASSYSHGTALGEQYF.

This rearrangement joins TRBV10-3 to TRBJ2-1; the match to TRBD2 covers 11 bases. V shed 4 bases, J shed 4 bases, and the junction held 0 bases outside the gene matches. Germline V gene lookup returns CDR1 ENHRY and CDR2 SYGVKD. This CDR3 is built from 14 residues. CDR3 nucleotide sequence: TGTGCCATCAGTGGACTAGCGGGGTACAATGAGCAGTTCTTC. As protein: CAISGLAGYNEQFF.

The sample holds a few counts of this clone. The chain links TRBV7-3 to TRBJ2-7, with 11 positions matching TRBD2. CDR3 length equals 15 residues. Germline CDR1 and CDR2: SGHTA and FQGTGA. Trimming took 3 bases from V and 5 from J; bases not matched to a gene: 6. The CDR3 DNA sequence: TGTGCCAGCAGCTTTCTAGCGGGAGGAAGGGACGAGCAGTACTTC. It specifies CASSFLAGGRDEQYF.

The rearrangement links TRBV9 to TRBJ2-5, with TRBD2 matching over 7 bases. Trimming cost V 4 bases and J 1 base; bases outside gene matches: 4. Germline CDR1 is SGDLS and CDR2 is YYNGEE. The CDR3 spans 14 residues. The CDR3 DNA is TGTGCCAGCAGCACCACTAGCGCCCAAGAGACCCAGTACTTC. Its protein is CASSTTSAQETQYF.

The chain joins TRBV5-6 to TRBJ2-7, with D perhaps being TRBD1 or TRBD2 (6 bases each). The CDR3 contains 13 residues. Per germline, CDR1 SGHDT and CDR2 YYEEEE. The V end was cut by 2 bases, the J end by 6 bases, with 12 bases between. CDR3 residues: CASSLRGVSEQYF. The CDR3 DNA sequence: TGTGCCAGCAGCTTAAGGGGGGTTTCCGAGCAGTACTTC. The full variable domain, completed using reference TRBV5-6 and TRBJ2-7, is DAGVTQSPTHLIKTRGQQVTLRCSPKSGHDTVSWYQQALGQGPQFIFQYYEEEERQRGNFPDRFSGHQFPNYSSELNVNALLLGDSALYLCASSLRGVSEQYFGPGTRLTVT.

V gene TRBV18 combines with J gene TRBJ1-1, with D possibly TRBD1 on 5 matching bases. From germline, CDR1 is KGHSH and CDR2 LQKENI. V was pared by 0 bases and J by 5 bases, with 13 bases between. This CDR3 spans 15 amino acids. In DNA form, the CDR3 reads TGTGCCAGCTCACCACCGACCGTGAAGGGGACTGAAGCTTTCTTT. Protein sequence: CASSPPTVKGTEAFF.

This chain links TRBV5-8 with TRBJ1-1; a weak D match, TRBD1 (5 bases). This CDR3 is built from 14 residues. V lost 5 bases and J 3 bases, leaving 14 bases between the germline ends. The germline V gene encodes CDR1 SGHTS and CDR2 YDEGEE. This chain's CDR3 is CASRENDRYTEAFF. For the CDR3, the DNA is TGTGCCAGCAGAGAAAACGACAGATACACTGAAGCTTTCTTT.

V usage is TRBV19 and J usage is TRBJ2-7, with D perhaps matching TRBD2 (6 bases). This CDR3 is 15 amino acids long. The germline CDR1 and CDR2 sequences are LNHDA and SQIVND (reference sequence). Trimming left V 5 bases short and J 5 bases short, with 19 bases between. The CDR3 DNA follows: TGTGCCAGTAGTGCTTTACTGGGCGGGGCGCACGAGCAGTACTTC. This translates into CASSALLGGAHEQYF.

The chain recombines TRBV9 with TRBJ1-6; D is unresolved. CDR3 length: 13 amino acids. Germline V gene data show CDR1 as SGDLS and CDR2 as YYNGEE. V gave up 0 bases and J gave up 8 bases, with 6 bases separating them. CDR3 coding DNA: TGTGCCAGCAGCGTAGCTGGGGATTCACCCCTCCACTTT. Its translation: CASSVAGDSPLHF. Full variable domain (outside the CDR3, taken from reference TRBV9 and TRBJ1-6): DSGVTQTPKHLITATGQRVTLRCSPRSGDLSVYWYQQSLDQGLQFLIQYYNGEERAKGNILERFSAQQFPDLHSELNLSSLELGDSALYFCASSVAGDSPLHFGNGTRLTVT.

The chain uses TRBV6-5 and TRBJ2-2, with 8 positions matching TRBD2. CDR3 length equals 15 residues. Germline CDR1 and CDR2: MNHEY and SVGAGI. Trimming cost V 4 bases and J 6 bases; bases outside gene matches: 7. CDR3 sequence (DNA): TGTGCCAGCAGTTCAGGGACTAGAGTATCCGGGGAGCTGTTTTTT. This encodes CASSSGTRVSGELFF.

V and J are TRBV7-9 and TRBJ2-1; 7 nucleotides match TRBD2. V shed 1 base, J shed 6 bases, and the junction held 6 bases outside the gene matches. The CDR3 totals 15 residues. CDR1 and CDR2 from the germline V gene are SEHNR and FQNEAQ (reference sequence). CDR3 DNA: TGTGCCAGCAGCTTAGATGGGACTAAAAGCAATGAGCAGTTCTTC. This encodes CASSLDGTKSNEQFF.

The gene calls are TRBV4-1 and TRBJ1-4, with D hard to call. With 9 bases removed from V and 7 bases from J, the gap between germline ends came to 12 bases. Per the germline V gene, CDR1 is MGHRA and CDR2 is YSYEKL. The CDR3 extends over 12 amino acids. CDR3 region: CASSRVSEKLFF. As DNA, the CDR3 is TGCGCCAGTTCAAGGGTCAGTGAAAAACTGTTTTTT.

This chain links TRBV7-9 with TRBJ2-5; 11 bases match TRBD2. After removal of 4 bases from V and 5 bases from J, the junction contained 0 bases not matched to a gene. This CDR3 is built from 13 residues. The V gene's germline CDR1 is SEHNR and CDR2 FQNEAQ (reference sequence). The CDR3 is CASSSSGRETQYF. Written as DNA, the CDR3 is TGTGCCAGCAGCTCTAGCGGGAGGGAGACCCAGTACTTC.

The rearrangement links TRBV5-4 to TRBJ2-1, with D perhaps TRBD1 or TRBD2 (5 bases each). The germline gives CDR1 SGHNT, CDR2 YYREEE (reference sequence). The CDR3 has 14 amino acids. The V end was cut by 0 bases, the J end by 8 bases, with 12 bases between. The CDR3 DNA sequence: TGTGCCAGCAGCTTGGGGGGGTATGCGGATGAGCAGTTCTTC. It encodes CASSLGGYADEQFF.

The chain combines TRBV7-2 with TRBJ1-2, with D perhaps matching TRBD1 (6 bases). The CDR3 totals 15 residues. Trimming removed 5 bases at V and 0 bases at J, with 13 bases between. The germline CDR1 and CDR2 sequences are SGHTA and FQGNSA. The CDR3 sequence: CASSPGTTSNYGYTF. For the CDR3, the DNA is TGTGCCAGCAGCCCGGGGACAACCTCTAACTATGGCTACACCTTC.

CDR3 sequence: CASSLKVGDEQFF. The CDR3 DNA sequence: TGCGCCAGCAGCTTGAAGGTGGGGGATGAGCAGTTCTTC. This chain joins TRBV5-1 and TRBJ2-1, with D tentatively TRBD1 or TRBD2 (5 bases each). V was clipped by 1 base and J by 8 bases, with 10 bases between them. The CDR3 runs to 13 residues. Germline lookup yields CDR1 SGHRS and CDR2 YFSETQ.

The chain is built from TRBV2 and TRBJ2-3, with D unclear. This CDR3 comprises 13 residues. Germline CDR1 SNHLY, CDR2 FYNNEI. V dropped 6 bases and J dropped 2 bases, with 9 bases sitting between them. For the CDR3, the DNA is TGTGCCAGCAGGGAGAGTGTCACAGATACGCAGTATTTT. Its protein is CASRESVTDTQYF. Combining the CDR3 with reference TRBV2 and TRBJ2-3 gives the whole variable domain EPEVTQTPSHQVTQMGQEVILRCVPISNHLYFYWYRQILGQKVEFLVSFYNNEISEKSEIFDDQFSVERPDGSNFTLKIRSTKLEDSAMYFCASRESVTDTQYFGPGTRLTVL.

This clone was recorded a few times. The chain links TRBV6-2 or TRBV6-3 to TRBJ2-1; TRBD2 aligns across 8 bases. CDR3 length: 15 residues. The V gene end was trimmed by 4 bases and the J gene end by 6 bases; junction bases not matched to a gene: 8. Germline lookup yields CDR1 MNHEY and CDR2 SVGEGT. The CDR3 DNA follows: TGTGCCAGCAGTTCCTCGCATACTAGCGGCAATGAGCAGTTCTTC. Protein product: CASSSSHTSGNEQFF.

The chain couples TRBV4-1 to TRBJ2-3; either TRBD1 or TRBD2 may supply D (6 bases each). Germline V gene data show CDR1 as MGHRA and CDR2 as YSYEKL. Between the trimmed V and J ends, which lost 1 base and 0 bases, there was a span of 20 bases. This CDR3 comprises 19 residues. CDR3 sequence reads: CASSQGTGASASSTDTQYF. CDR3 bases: TGCGCCAGCAGCCAAGGAACGGGGGCTAGCGCGTCTAGCACAGATACGCAGTATTTT.

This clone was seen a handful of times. CDR3 coding DNA: TGTGCCAGTAGTTCCCTCGGGGGGACTAGCGGGACGCCCGGGGAGCTGTTTTTT. This gives the protein CASSSLGGTSGTPGELFF. The rearrangement links TRBV19 to TRBJ2-2, with 13 bases identical to TRBD2. Germline V lookup: CDR1 LNHDA, CDR2 SQIVND (reference sequence). Germline trimming cut 5 bases from V and 6 bases from J; bases unmatched to any gene: 12. The CDR3 loop spans 18 amino acids.